The sequence of this TCR beta chain was determined in a study of blood T cell repertoires in COVID-19. About the research overall: COVID-19 samples from acute and convalescent phases originated in the United States, Italy and Spain. Nucleic acid was either cDNA or gDNA, and it came from T cells, B-cell-depleted T cells, or PBMCs.

Here immunoSEQ multiplex PCR was the method, and the copy in TCRdb shows in-frame clones only, minus some. The profile shows about 670,000 clones, 70% to 90% of them singletons. Per the germline V gene, CDR1 is MRHNA and CDR2 is SNTAGT. The CDR3 length is 14 residues. V was pared by 6 bases and J by 8 bases, with 7 bases of the junction left unmatched. This sequence was found in a woman in her late teens or twenties with acute or convalescent COVID-19. The rearrangement uses TRBV6-4 and TRBJ1-6; 7 nucleotides line up with TRBD1. The sequencing sample was made of peripheral blood. The CDR3 nucleotides read TGTGCCAGCAGCAGGGGGTTGGAGGATTCACCCCTCCACTTT. This gives the protein CASSRGLEDSPLHF.